The 28 T cell receptor beta chains listed next were all sequenced from one sample in a study of cytomegalovirus exposure and HLA in healthy donors. It was with 60 Vbeta and 13 Jbeta primers that the PCR ran. Method: immunoSEQ multiplex PCR; TCRdb's copy keeps in-frame clones and lacks some. The sample lists about 140,000 clones; more than 70% were seen once. The sample consisted of PBMCs. The receptors originated from a woman in her thirties or forties in good health and CMV-seronegative.

This clone was found once. The chain employs TRBV19 and TRBJ2-7, with D perhaps TRBD1 (6 bases). The CDR3 extends over 14 amino acids. V was trimmed by 5 bases and J by 2 bases, leaving 13 bases between them. Germline lookup yields CDR1 LNHDA and CDR2 SQIVND (reference sequence). CDR3 in amino acids: CASSYTTGPYEQYF. DNA for the CDR3: TGTGCCAGTAGTTATACGACAGGTCCCTACGAGCAGTACTTC.

The chain uses TRBV6-5 and TRBJ2-7, with D perhaps matching TRBD1 (6 bases). The V gene lost 7 bases and the J gene lost 3 bases, with 16 bases spanning the gap. Germline loops: CDR1 MNHEY, CDR2 SVGAGI. The CDR3 covers 14 residues. CDR3 sequence reads: CASKRRSGDYEQYF. DNA for the CDR3: TGTGCCAGCAAGCGGCGATCAGGGGACTACGAGCAGTACTTC.

The CDR3 loop is CASAEGGAGNTIYF. CDR3 bases: TGTGCCAGCGCAGAGGGAGGCGCCGGAAACACCATATATTTT. The rearrangement joins TRBV5-6 to TRBJ1-3; D remains unclear. The V and J ends lost 7 bases and 4 bases respectively, with 15 bases between them. CDR1 and CDR2 (germline): SGHDT, YYEEEE. The CDR3 is 14 residues long.

This chain links TRBV27 with TRBJ1-1; 7 nucleotides align to TRBD1. J was trimmed by 2 bases and V by 2 bases; bases with no gene match: 5. Germline values: CDR1 MNHEY, CDR2 SMNVEV (reference sequence). The CDR3 is 15 residues long. The CDR3 loop is CASSLTRTGNTEAFF. CDR3 sequence (DNA): TGTGCCAGCAGTTTAACGAGGACAGGCAACACTGAAGCTTTCTTT.

This chain links TRBV27 with TRBJ1-5; 10 positions agree with TRBD1. This CDR3 contains 13 residues. CDR1 and CDR2 (germline): MNHEY, SMNVEV (reference sequence). V lost 9 bases to trimming and J lost 9 bases; unmatched junction nucleotides: 8. CDR3 loop: CASGRQGAWPQHF. The CDR3 nucleotides read TGTGCCAGTGGGAGACAGGGGGCTTGGCCCCAGCATTTT.

The V gene is TRBV11-2, the J gene TRBJ2-5; tentatively, D is TRBD2 (5 bases). The J call is doubtful: the DNA matches TRBJ2-7 better. Germline V gives CDR1 SGHAT, CDR2 FQNNGV. This CDR3 has 14 amino acids. The CDR3 sequence is CASSLYGSSYEQYF. CDR3 sequence (DNA): TGTGCCAGCAGCTTGTATGGGAGCTCCTACGAGCAGTACTTC.

The V gene is TRBV6-1, the J gene TRBJ1-1; 10 bases line up with TRBD1. Per the germline V gene, CDR1 is MNHNS and CDR2 is SASEGT. This CDR3 region has 13 residues. The junction had 3 bases not matched to a gene; V was cut back by 5 bases and J by 6 bases. The CDR3 is CASSFGQGAEAFF. The CDR3 DNA sequence: TGTGCCAGCAGTTTCGGACAGGGGGCTGAAGCTTTCTTT.

The chain has TRBV15 and TRBJ2-5; D is perhaps TRBD2 (6 bases). The CDR3 totals 16 residues. V lost 1 base, J lost 1 base, and 13 bases lay in between. Germline CDR1 reads LNHNV; CDR2 reads YYDKDF (reference sequence). The CDR3 reads CATSRGWGGVQETQYF. The CDR3 DNA reads TGTGCCACCAGCAGAGGGTGGGGCGGGGTCCAAGAGACCCAGTACTTC. The full variable domain, rest sourced from reference TRBV15 and TRBJ2-5, is DAMVIQNPRYQVTQFGKPVTLSCSQTLNHNVMYWYQQKSSQAPKLLFHYYDKDFNNEADTPDNFQSRRPNTSFCFLDIRSPGLGDTAMYLCATSRGWGGVQETQYFGPGTRLLVL.

The V gene is TRBV10-3, the J gene TRBJ2-5; 8 bases fit TRBD2. The J segment lost 6 bases and the V segment lost 0 bases, leaving 6 bases of the junction unmatched. The CDR3 length is 15 residues. CDR1 is ENHRY and CDR2 is SYGVKD in the germline V gene. This CDR3 is CAISESGGGRQTQYF. CDR3 DNA: TGTGCCATCAGTGAGTCCGGCGGGGGGAGGCAGACCCAGTACTTC.

In this sample, this clone turned up a few times. The chain couples TRBV6-1 to TRBJ1-1; D is perhaps TRBD1 (5 bases). This CDR3 spans 13 amino acids. The germline V gene has CDR1 MNHNS and CDR2 SASEGT. The CDR3 sequence is CAITLGGDTEAFF. The CDR3 coding sequence is TGTGCAATAACCCTCGGGGGGGACACTGAAGCTTTCTTT.

This clone was recorded a few times. V is TRBV4-1 and J is TRBJ2-7; TRBD1 matches at 10 bases. Per germline, CDR1 MGHRA and CDR2 YSYEKL. V dropped 1 base and J dropped 8; count of bases not matched to a gene: 11. CDR3 length: 16 amino acids. The CDR3: CASSQGTGGRGYQQYF. CDR3 DNA sequence: TGCGCCAGCAGCCAAGGGACAGGGGGACGAGGGTATCAGCAGTACTTC.

The CDR3 sequence is CASTTRRGTEAFF. CDR3 nucleotide sequence: TGTGCCAGCACCACGAGGAGGGGCACTGAAGCTTTCTTT. This chain links TRBV7-2 with TRBJ1-1; a weak D match, TRBD1 (5 bases). Germline V gives CDR1 SGHTA, CDR2 FQGNSA. With 7 bases removed from V and 4 bases from J, the gap between germline ends came to 13 bases. The CDR3 covers 13 residues.

This clone has only a few counts. The chain recombines TRBV2 with TRBJ1-1, with D uncertain. V was trimmed by 6 bases and J by 1 base, leaving 12 bases between them. Germline V lookup: CDR1 SNHLY, CDR2 FYNNEI. The CDR3 contains 14 residues. CDR3 protein: CASSALFGNTEAFF. In DNA form, the CDR3 reads TGTGCCAGCAGCGCGCTTTTTGGGAACACTGAAGCTTTCTTT. Together with reference TRBV2 and TRBJ1-1, the CDR3 gives the full variable domain: EPEVTQTPSHQVTQMGQEVILRCVPISNHLYFYWYRQILGQKVEFLVSFYNNEISEKSEIFDDQFSVERPDGSNFTLKIRSTKLEDSAMYFCASSALFGNTEAFFGQGTRLTVV.

V gene TRBV5-1 combines with J gene TRBJ2-7; the D is unclear. The CDR3 contains 14 residues. CDR1 and CDR2 (germline): SGHRS, YFSETQ. The V gene lost 0 bases and the J gene lost 7 bases, with 14 bases spanning the gap. The CDR3 DNA reads as TGCGCCAGCAGCTTGGTATCTGGTTCTAGTGAGCAGTACTTC. This gives the protein CASSLVSGSSEQYF.

V gene TRBV7-9 combines with J gene TRBJ2-1, with 7 bases aligning to TRBD1. Germline CDR1 is SEHNR and CDR2 is FQNEAQ (reference sequence). V gave up 3 bases and J gave up 4 bases; unmatched junction bases: 9. The CDR3 totals 16 residues. CDR3 DNA sequence: TGTGCCAGCAGCTTCTCGGGACAGTTTTTTTACAATGAGCAGTTCTTC. Translated: CASSFSGQFFYNEQFF.

The chain couples TRBV19 to TRBJ1-6; a weak D match, TRBD1 (6 bases). Germline assignment: CDR1 LNHDA and CDR2 SQIVND (reference sequence). The CDR3 sequence is 14 residues long. V dropped 6 bases and J dropped 5 bases, with 11 bases sitting between them. CDR3 in amino acids: CASRSGQNNSPLHF. The CDR3 bases are TGTGCCAGTAGGTCCGGACAGAATAATTCACCCCTCCACTTT.

The V call is TRBV10-2, the J call TRBJ2-1, with TRBD2 matching 13 bases. CDR1 and CDR2 from the germline V gene are WSHSY and SAAADI. The CDR3 totals 14 residues. Trimming cost V 7 bases and J 6 bases; bases outside gene matches: 3. This CDR3 reads CASTGTSGVNEQFF. DNA for the CDR3: TGCGCCAGCACTGGGACTAGCGGGGTCAATGAGCAGTTCTTC.

This rearrangement joins TRBV10-3 to TRBJ1-4; D ambiguous. CDR3 length: 16 residues. Germline V gene sequence: CDR1 ENHRY, CDR2 SYGVKD. Trimming took off 2 bases at V and 0 bases at J, with 10 bases between the two ends. The CDR3 loop is CAISEAKSATNEKLFF. In nucleotides, the CDR3 is TGTGCCATCAGTGAGGCCAAGTCGGCAACTAATGAAAAACTGTTTTTT.

The V and J genes are TRBV28 and TRBJ1-1; maybe TRBD1 (5 bases). Deletions cut 8 bases from V and 4 bases from J, with 17 bases between. This CDR3 contains 14 residues. Germline V gene sequence: CDR1 MDHEN, CDR2 SYDVKM. The CDR3 region is CASLSGYLRTEAFF. The CDR3 region has the DNA TGTGCCAGCCTCTCAGGGTATCTACGCACTGAAGCTTTCTTT.

The CDR3 bases are TGCGCCAGCAGCTACGGGACACTGAAGTACCAAGAGACCCAGTACTTC. Protein product: CASSYGTLKYQETQYF. The chain recombines TRBV5-1 with TRBJ2-5; TRBD1 is a possible D gene (6 bases). Trimming removed 3 bases from V and 0 bases from J, with 15 bases in between. Per the germline V gene, CDR1 is SGHRS and CDR2 is YFSETQ. There are 16 residues in the CDR3.

This clone was counted a single time. The chain is built from TRBV5-1 and TRBJ2-5; 11 nucleotides line up with TRBD1. The CDR3 has 16 amino acids. Germline V gives CDR1 SGHRS, CDR2 YFSETQ. After removal of 0 bases from V and 2 bases from J, the junction contained 3 bases not matched to a gene. In DNA, the CDR3 is TGCGCCAGCAGCTTGGCCGGGACAGGGGGACAAGAGACCCAGTACTTC. As protein: CASSLAGTGGQETQYF.

The rearrangement joins TRBV18 to TRBJ2-2, with D possibly being TRBD1 (5 bases). Trimming stripped 4 bases from V and 5 bases from J, with 8 bases between. This CDR3 contains 13 residues. Per germline, CDR1 KGHSH and CDR2 LQKENI. The CDR3 DNA is TGTGCCAGCTCACTCCGGACAACCGGGGAGCTGTTTTTT. Its translation: CASSLRTTGELFF.

A remark on this clone: The identical CDR3 is also encoded by other nucleotide sequences in the sample. V and J are TRBV28 and TRBJ1-2, with a possible D match to TRBD1 (6 bases). The CDR3 consists of 13 residues. Germline V gives CDR1 MDHEN, CDR2 SYDVKM. The ends were cut back, 6 bases at V and 5 bases at J, with 13 bases in the middle. The CDR3: CASRSGTTYGYTF. CDR3 nucleotide sequence: TGTGCCAGCAGGTCAGGGACAACTTATGGCTACACCTTC.

The J gene is TRBJ2-1, the V gene TRBV10-1, with 8 bases lining up with TRBD2. The CDR3 sequence is 16 residues long. With V trimmed by 4 bases and J by 0 bases, 5 bases remained unmatched. Looked up from germline, CDR1 is WNHNN and CDR2 is SYGVQD (reference sequence). The CDR3 here is CASSGKRGSSYNEQFF. The CDR3 DNA reads TGCGCCAGCAGTGGGAAGCGGGGGAGCTCCTACAATGAGCAGTTCTTC.

The V and J genes are TRBV19 and TRBJ1-4, with TRBD1 matching over 7 bases. V shed 7 bases, J shed 7 bases, and the junction held 3 bases outside the gene matches. Per the germline V gene, CDR1 is LNHDA and CDR2 is SQIVND (reference sequence). This CDR3 comprises 12 residues. Here the CDR3 DNA reads TGTGCCAGTAACAGGGGAGGTGAAAAACTGTTTTTT. It specifies CASNRGGEKLFF.

The CDR3 is CASSYPKGHPNYGYTF. DNA of the CDR3: TGTGCCAGCAGTTACCCCAAAGGACACCCCAACTATGGCTACACCTTC. The rearrangement uses TRBV6-5 and TRBJ1-2; TRBD1 might be the D (5 bases). The CDR3 runs 16 residues. Trimming left V 2 bases short and J 2 bases short, with 15 bases between. Looked up from germline, CDR1 is MNHEY and CDR2 is SVGAGI.

The chain combines TRBV29-1 with TRBJ1-1; possible D gene TRBD1, 6 bases. Trimming removed 6 bases from V and 1 base from J, with 24 bases in between. Germline V gene lookup returns CDR1 SQVTM and CDR2 ANQGSEA. The CDR3 is 17 amino acids. CDR3 sequence reads: CSVPPGDTGLENTEAFF. CDR3 nucleotide sequence: TGCAGCGTCCCCCCCGGGGATACAGGGTTGGAGAACACTGAAGCTTTCTTT.

J is TRBJ1-2 and V is TRBV5-8; TRBD1 matches at 8 bases. Losses at the gene ends were 1 base for V and 4 bases for J; bases not matched to a gene: 9. The CDR3 is 16 amino acids. The V gene's germline CDR1 is SGHTS and CDR2 YDEGEE. CDR3 protein: CASSLSGGEIVYGYTF. The CDR3, as DNA: TGTGCCAGCAGCTTGTCAGGGGGCGAGATCGTCTATGGCTACACCTTC.